This T cell receptor (beta chain) was found in a study of identical twins (TCRdb year 2016). Describing the broader study: To test whether fetal clonotypes persist, this study deep-sequenced TCR alpha and beta repertoires from monozygotic twins, from unrelated adults of various ages, and from cord blood. Replicate twin experiments were performed at different times using different library preparation protocols to rule out contamination.

On this clonotype: The antigen this receptor binds is unknown. No base-level quality is on record; no much larger clone is a single base apart.

The library was generated by 5' RACE. The sequencing machine was an Illumina HiSeq 2000. A universal primer binding site was introduced by template switching, and a unique molecular identifier was present in the final cDNA, enabling accurate counting of TCR cDNA molecules. Specific primers in the conserved constant-segment region were used to synthesize first-strand cDNA for TCR alpha and beta chains. Each cDNA library was double barcoded, with a SMART-Mk sample barcode plus Illumina barcodes, to control for contamination. TruSeq adapter sequences and Illumina sample barcodes were added in two successive PCR steps. The TCR alpha and beta cDNA libraries were sequenced on the Illumina HiSeq platform using custom primers. Processing in the source paper ran as follows. MiGEC was used to process raw reads and extract unique molecular identifiers, and MiXCR was used to find CDR3 positions. For each individual, recombination models were inferred using an EM algorithm with the repgenHMM and IGoR tools. Shared clonotypes were analyzed with the tcR package in R, and sharing was normalized by the product of cloneset sizes. To study raw recombination free of thymic and clonal selection effects, out-of-frame nonproductive sequences were analyzed. TCRdb handled the public reads itself, with Q25 trimming in fastp and clone calling in MiXCR, and kept productive beta chains. A single entry per CDR3 protein holds the most common genes and DNA from its merged rows. The V and J calls come from TCRdb's annotation, not from the publication. In all, the sample holds approximately 620,000 distinct CDR3 sequences, and over 8.5% of those were seen once. In total, the top ten clones hold 0.8% to 1% of the sample.

V ends up 2 bases short and J 3 bases short, with an unmatched junction base count of 3. CDR1 is given as SGHTA and CDR2 as FQGNSA, both from the germline V gene. CDR3 length: 14 amino acids, cysteine to phenylalanine. Only the CDR3 region is kept as DNA, spanning 42 bases read in frame from base 1. What the authors observed across the whole study: Abundant cord blood beta clonotypes had fewer insertions, young adult naive repertoires showed a similar but weaker trend, and memory repertoires showed no such trend. Excess twin sharing in beta out-of-frame sequences was weaker because fewer shared sequences lowered the signal-to-noise ratio. In monozygotic twins, recombination models systematically underestimated out-of-frame TCR alpha sharing, but the models matched the sharing seen between unrelated individuals. Because the same donors could not be followed over many years, conclusions were based on cross-sectional statistical analysis. Zero-insertion analyses could be partly confounded by invariant T cells such as MAIT and iNKT, though diverse VJ usage argued against such confounding for most clonotypes. Compared with coincidental sharing between unrelated individuals, out-of-frame TCR alpha sequences shared between twins showed an excess of sequences with low generation probability.

All donors were healthy Caucasians. The twin cohort consisted of three pairs of female monozygotic twins, all aged about 18 to 29 years. Peripheral blood mononuclear cells were used as the source from which RNA for TCR libraries was isolated. These data were also filed under a second study, of yellow fever vaccine responses in identical twins. That second report states: According to the authors, the vaccine-induced T cell response in identical twins seemed to be partly convergent and partly specific to each individual. The study precisely tracked vaccine-responding T cell clones in identical twins.

Sequencing was carried out using PBMCs. The receptor was isolated from a woman under 30 in good health. The chain employs TRBV7-2 and TRBJ2-5, and TRBD1 matches 7 of the central bases. The CDR3 is CASSLYGTEETQYF. The sequence in DNA is TGTGCCAGCAGCTTATACGGGACAGAAGAGACCCAGTACTTC.